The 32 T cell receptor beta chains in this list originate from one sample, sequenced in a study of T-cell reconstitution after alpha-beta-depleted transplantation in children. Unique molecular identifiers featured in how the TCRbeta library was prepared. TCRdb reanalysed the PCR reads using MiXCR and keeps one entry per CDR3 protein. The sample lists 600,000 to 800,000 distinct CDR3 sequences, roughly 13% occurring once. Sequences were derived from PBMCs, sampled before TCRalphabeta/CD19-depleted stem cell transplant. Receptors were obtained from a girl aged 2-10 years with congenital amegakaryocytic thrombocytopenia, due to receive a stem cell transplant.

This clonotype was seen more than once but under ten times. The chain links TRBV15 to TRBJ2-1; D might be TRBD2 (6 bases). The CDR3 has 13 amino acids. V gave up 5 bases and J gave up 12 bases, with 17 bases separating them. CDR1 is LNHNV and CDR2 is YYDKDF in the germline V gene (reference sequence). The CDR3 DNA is TGTGCCACCAGCGGATTCTCGGGACTGTGGCAGTTCTTC. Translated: CATSGFSGLWQFF.

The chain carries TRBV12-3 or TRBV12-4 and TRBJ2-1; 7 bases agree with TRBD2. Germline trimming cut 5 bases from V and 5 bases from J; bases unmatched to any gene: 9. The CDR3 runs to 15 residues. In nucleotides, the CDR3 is TGTGCCAGCAGTGGTCCTTTGCGGGAGAACAATGAGCAGTTCTTC. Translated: CASSGPLRENNEQFF.

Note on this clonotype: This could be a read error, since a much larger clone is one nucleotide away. The CDR3 loop reads CASSNTLYGRYF. The CDR3 DNA sequence: TGTGCCAGCAGTAATACTTTATATGGGCGGTATTTT. This chain joins TRBV6-5 and TRBJ2-3, with D unclear. CDR1 MNHEY and CDR2 SVGAGI come from the germline V gene. V gave up 5 bases and J gave up 14 bases, with 17 bases separating them. The CDR3 is 12 amino acids.

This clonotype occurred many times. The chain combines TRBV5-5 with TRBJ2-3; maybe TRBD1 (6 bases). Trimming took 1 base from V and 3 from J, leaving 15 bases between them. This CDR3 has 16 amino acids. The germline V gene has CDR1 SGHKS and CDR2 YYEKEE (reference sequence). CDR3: CASSLPPTGVTDTQYF. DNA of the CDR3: TGTGCCAGCAGCTTGCCCCCGACAGGTGTGACAGATACGCAGTATTTT.

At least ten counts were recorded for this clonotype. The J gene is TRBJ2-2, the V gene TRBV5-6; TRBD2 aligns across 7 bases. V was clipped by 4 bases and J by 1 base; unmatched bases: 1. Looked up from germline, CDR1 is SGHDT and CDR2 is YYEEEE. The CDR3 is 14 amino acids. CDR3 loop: CASSRGVNTGELFF. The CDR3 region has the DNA TGTGCCAGCAGCCGGGGGGTGAACACCGGGGAGCTGTTTTTT.

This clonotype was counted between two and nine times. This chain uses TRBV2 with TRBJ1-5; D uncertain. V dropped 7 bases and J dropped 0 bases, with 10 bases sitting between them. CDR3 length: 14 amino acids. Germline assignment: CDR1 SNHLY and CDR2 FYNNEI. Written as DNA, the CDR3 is TGTGCCAGCACTCTAGAATTTAGCAATCAGCCCCAGCATTTT. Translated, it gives CASTLEFSNQPQHF.

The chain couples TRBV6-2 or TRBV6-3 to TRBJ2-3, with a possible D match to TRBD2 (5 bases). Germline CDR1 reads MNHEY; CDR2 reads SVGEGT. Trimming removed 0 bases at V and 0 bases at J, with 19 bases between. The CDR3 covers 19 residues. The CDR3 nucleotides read TGTGCCAGCAGTTACTCGTACGAGGCTAGCTGGGCTAGCACAGATACGCAGTATTTT. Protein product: CASSYSYEASWASTDTQYF.

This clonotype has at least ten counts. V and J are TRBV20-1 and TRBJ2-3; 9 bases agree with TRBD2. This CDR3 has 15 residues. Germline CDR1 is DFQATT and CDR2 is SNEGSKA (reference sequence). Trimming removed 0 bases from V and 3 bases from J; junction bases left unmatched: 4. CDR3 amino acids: CSARDGAGGTDTQYF. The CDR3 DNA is TGCAGTGCTAGAGATGGGGCGGGAGGGACAGATACGCAGTATTTT.

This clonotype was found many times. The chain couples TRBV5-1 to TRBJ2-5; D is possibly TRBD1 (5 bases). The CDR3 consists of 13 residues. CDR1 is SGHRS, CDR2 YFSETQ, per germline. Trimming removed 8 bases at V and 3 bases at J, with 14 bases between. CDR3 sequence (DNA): TGCGCCAGTAACCCCGCCAGGGAAGAGACCCAGTACTTC. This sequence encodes CASNPAREETQYF.

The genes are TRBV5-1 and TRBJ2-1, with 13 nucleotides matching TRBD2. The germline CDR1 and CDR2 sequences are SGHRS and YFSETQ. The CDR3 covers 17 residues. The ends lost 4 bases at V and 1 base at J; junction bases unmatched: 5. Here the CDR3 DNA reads TGCGCCAGCAGCGGATGGACTAGCGGGAGTTCCTACAATGAGCAGTTCTTC. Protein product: CASSGWTSGSSYNEQFF.

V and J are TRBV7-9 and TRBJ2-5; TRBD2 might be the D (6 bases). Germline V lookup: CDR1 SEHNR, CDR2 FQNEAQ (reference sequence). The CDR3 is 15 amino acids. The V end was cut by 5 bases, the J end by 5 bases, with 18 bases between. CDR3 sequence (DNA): TGTGCCAGCAGCGCTACACCGCGGGGTCGGGAGACCCAGTACTTC. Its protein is CASSATPRGRETQYF.

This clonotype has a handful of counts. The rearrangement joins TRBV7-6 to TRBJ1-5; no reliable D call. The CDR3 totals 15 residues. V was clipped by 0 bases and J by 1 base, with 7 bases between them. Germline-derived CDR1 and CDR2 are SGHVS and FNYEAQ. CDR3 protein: CASSLAPDSNQPQHF. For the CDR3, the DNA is TGTGCCAGCAGCTTAGCACCGGACAGCAATCAGCCCCAGCATTTT.

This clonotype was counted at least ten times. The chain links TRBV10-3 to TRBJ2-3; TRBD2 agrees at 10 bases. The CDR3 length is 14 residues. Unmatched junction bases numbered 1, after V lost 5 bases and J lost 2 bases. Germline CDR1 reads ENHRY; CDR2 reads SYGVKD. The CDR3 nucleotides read TGTGCCATCAGTACTAGCGGGGACACAGATACGCAGTATTTT. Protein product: CAISTSGDTDTQYF.

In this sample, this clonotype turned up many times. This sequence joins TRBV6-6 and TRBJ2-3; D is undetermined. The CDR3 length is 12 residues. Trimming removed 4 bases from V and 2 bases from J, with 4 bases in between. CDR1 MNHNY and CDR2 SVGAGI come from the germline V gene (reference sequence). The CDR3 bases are TGTGCCAGCAGTTCCGTCACAGATACGCAGTATTTT. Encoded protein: CASSSVTDTQYF.

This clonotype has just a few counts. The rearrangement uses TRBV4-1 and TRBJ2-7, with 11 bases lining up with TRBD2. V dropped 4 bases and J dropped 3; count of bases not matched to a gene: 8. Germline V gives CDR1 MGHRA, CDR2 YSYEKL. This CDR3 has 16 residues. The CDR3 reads CASSRLAGGSVYEQYF. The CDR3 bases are TGCGCCAGCAGCCGTCTAGCGGGAGGCTCCGTCTACGAGCAGTACTTC.

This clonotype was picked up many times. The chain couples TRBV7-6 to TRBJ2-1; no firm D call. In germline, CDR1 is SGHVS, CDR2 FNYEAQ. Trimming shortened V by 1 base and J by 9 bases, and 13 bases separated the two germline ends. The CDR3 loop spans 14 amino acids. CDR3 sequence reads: CASSLGPSYREQFF. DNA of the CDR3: TGTGCCAGCAGCTTAGGTCCCAGCTACCGTGAGCAGTTCTTC.

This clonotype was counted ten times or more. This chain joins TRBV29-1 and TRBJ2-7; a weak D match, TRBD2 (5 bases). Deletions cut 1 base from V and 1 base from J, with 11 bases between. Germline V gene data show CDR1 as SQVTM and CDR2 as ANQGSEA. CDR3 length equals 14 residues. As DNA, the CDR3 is TGCAGCGTTGAAGTTGGTAGGACTTCCTACGAGCAGTACTTC. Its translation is CSVEVGRTSYEQYF.

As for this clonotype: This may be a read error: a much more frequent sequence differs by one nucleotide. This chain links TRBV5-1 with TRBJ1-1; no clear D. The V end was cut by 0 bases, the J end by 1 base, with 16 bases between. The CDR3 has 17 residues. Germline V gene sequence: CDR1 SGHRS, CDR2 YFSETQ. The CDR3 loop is CASSLVGFKGANTEAFF. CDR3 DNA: TGCGCCAGCAGCTTGGTAGGGTTCAAGGGCGCGAACACTGAAGCTTTCTTT.

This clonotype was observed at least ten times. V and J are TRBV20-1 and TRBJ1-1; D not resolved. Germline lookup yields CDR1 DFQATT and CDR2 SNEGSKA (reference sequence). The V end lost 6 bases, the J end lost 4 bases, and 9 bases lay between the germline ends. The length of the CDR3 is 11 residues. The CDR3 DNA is TGCAGTGCCCCTGGGAGCACTGAAGCTTTCTTT. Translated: CSAPGSTEAFF.

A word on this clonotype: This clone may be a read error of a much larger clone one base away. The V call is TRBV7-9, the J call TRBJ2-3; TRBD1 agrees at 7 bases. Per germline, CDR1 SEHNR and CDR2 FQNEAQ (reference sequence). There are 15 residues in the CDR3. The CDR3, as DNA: TGTGCCAGCCACCTACCGGGACAGAGAAAAGATACGCCGTATTTT. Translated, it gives CASHLPGQRKDTPYF.

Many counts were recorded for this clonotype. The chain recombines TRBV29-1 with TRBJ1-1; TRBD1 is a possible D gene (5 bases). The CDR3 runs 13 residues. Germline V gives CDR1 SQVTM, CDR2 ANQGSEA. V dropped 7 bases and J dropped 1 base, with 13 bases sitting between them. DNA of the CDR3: TGCAGCGCTCTGGACACTGCGAACACTGAAGCTTTCTTT. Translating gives CSALDTANTEAFF. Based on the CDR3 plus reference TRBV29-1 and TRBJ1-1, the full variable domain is SAVISQKPSRDICQRGTSLTIQCQVDSQVTMMFWYRQQPGQSLTLIATANQGSEATYESGFVIDKFPISRPNLTFSTLTVSNMSPEDSSIYLCSALDTANTEAFFGQGTRLTVV.

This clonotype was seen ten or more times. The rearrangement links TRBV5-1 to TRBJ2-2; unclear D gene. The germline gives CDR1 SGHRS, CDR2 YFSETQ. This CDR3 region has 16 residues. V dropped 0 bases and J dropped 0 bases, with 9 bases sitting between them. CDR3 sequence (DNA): TGCGCCAGCAGCTTGGTGGTCGGGTCGAACACCGGGGAGCTGTTTTTT. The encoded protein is CASSLVVGSNTGELFF.

CDR3 bases: TGTGCCAGCAGTTACTGGACAGGGATTGGAAACACCATATATTTT. Residues: CASSYWTGIGNTIYF. The gene calls are TRBV6-2 or TRBV6-3 and TRBJ1-3; 8 positions agree with TRBD1. Germline CDR1 and CDR2: MNHEY and SVGEGT. The CDR3 runs to 15 residues. V trimming: 1 base; J trimming: 3 bases; junction bases outside the gene matches: 2.

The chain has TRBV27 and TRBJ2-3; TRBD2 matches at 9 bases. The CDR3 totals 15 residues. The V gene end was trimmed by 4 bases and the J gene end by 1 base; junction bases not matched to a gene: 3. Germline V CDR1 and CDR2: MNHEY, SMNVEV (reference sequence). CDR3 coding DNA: TGTGCCAGCAGTTGGCGGGAGGGAGGCACAGATACGCAGTATTTT. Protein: CASSWREGGTDTQYF.

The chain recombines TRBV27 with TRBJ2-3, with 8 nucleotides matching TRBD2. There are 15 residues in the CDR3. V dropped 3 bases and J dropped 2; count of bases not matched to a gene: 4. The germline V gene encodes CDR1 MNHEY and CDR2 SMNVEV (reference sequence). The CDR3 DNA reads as TGTGCCAGCAGTTTTTCAGCGGGAGCCACAGATACGCAGTATTTT. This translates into CASSFSAGATDTQYF.

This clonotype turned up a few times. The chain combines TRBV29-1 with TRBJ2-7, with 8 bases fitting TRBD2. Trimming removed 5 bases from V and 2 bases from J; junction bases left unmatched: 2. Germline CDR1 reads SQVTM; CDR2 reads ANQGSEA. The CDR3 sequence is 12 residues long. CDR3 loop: CSVPGLAYEQYF. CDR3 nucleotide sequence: TGCAGCGTTCCGGGACTAGCCTACGAGCAGTACTTC.

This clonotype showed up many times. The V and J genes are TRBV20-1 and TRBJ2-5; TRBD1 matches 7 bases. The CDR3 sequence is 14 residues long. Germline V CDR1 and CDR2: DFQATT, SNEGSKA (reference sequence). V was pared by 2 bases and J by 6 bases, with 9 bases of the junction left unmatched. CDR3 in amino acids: CSARRGGDAKTQYF. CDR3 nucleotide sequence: TGCAGTGCTAGAAGAGGGGGCGACGCGAAGACCCAGTACTTC.

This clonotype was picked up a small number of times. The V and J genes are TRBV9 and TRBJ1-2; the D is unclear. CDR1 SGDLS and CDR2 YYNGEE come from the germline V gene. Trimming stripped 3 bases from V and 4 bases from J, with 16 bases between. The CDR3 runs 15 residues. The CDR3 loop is CASSAAIGLSYGYTF. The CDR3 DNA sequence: TGTGCCAGCAGCGCAGCCATCGGGCTGAGCTATGGCTACACCTTC.

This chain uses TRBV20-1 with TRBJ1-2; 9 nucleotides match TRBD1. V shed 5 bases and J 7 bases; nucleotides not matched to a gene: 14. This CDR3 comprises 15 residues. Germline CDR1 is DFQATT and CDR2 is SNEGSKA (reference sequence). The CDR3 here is CSAYRGPGTGFGYTF. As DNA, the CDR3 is TGCAGTGCTTACCGCGGACCCGGGACAGGGTTTGGCTACACCTTC.

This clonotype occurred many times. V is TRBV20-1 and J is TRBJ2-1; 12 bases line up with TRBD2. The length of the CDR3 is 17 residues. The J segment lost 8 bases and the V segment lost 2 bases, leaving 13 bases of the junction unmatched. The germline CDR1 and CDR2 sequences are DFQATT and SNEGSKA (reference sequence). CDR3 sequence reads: CSARRPGLAGNQDEQFF. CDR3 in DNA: TGCAGTGCTAGACGACCCGGACTAGCGGGAAATCAGGATGAGCAGTTCTTC.

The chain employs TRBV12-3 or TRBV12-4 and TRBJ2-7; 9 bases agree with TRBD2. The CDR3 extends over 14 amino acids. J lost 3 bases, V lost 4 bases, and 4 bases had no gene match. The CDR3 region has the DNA TGTGCCAGCAGTTCGACTAGCGGTGACTACGAGCAGTACTTC. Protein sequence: CASSSTSGDYEQYF.

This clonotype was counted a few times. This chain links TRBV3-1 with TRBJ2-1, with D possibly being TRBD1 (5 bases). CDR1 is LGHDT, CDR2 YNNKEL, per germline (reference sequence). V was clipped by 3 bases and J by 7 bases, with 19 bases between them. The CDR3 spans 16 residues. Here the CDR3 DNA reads TGTGCCAGCAGCCAGCCCCTCCTCAGGGCAGGGAATGAGCAGTTCTTC. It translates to CASSQPLLRAGNEQFF.